This T cell receptor (beta chain) was found in a study of vaccination and CD4 T cells after COVID-19. The study, taken as a whole, reports: Among reactive clones from convalescent patients, a median roughly 86% appeared only post-vaccination.

Stated treatment: 10-day PBMC culture with coronavirus spike peptide pools or control peptides (ViraFEST assay). Cultured CD4+ T cells had their DNA profiled by the Oncomine TCR Beta short-read assay. TCRdb passed the PCR reads through MiXCR, listing each CDR3 protein once. Here the sample spans about 20,000 distinct CDR3 sequences, less than 55% being singletons. This clonotype was seen more than once but under ten times. Its antigen is undetermined. This CDR3 comprises 17 residues. The germline gives CDR1 LNHNV, CDR2 YYDKDF (reference sequence). V lost 1 base, J lost 7 bases, and 10 bases stayed unmatched.

The receptor was derived from a human donor who had recovered from COVID-19. Sequencing used CD4+ T cells from blood, cultured in vitro. The chain recombines TRBV15 with TRBJ1-6; 7 nucleotides line up with TRBD1. CDR3 residues: CATSRGFPGQRNSPLHF. CDR3 nucleotides: TGTGCCACCAGCAGAGGTTTTCCGGGACAGAGAAATTCACCCCTCCACTTT.